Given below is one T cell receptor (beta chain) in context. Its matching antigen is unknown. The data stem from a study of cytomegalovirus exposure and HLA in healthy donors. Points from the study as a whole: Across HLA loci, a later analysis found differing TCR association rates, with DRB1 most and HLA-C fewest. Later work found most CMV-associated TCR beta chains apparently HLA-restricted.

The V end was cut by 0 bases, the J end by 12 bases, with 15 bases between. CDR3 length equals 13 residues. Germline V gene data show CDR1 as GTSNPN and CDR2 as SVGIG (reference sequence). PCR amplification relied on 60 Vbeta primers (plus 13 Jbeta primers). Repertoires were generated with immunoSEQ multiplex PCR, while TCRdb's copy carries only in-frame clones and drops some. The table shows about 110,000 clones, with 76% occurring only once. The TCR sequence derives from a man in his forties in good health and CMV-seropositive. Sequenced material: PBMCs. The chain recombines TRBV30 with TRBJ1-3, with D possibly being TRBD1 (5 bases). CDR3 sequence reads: CAWSVLGTGGIYF. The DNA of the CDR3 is TGTGCCTGGAGTGTATTGGGGACCGGGGGCATATATTTT.